This entry features one T cell receptor beta chain sequence. Its cognate antigen is unknown. The sample is drawn from a study of shared clonotypes between healthy human individuals. Study-wide background: Donor ages ranged 18 to 49 years: a couple of women, a few men. The study, taken as a whole, reports: Clonotypes which were not shared had lower generation probabilities than clonotypes that all four donors shared.

Profiling relied on immunoSEQ multiplex PCR, and the TCRdb table lists in-frame clones only, not all of them. This table has about 690,000 clones, less than 95% appearing once. Combining CD45RO+ cells with CCR7-negative CD45RA+ TemRA cells gave CD8 memory. There are 14 residues in the CDR3. The junction had 8 bases not matched to a gene; V was cut back by 5 bases and J by 6 bases. Germline V gene lookup returns CDR1 MNHEY and CDR2 SMNVEV (reference sequence). The receptor was derived from a man younger than 35 in good health. Some clones in this sample may be carry-over from other donors' samples. The specimen was memory CD8+ T cells from PBMCs. Subset: CD45RO+ cells pooled with CCR7-negative TemRA cells. The V call is TRBV27, the J call TRBJ2-7, with 9 bases fitting TRBD1. The CDR3 sequence is CASSPYRGPVEQYF. CDR3 coding DNA: TGTGCCAGCAGTCCATACAGGGGGCCCGTCGAGCAGTACTTC.